Each of the 22 T cell receptor beta chains below was sequenced from the same sample in a study of cytomegalovirus exposure and HLA in healthy donors (dated by TCRdb to 2017 to 2019). Libraries were constructed by the immunoSEQ multiplex PCR assay. For the multiplex PCR, a mixture combining 60 forward primers for TCR Vbeta segments and 13 reverse primers for TCR Jbeta segments was used. TCRdb retrieved this table from immuneACCESS and kept in-frame rearrangements only. Not all clones are present; in checked studies, unresolved V genes account for under half, and no reason is known for the remainder. The sample includes roughly 160,000 clones, with 60% to 80% observed a single time. The top ten clonotypes cover 1.2% to 1.5% of the sample. The sample consisted of PBMCs. All receptors come from a man in his 60s in good health and CMV-seronegative.

This sequence joins TRBV30 and TRBJ1-5; a weak D match, TRBD1 (5 bases). CDR3 size: 13 residues. Germline lookup yields CDR1 GTSNPN and CDR2 SVGIG (reference sequence). V lost 4 bases and J lost 7, with 14 bases in between. The CDR3 coding sequence is TGTGCCTGGACCCCTGGGGGGGGGCAGCCCCAGCATTTT. Translation: CAWTPGGGQPQHF.

In regard to this clone: Other DNA sequences within the sample encode an identical CDR3. The chain carries TRBV27 and TRBJ2-2, with D uncertain. This CDR3 region has 12 residues. Trimming removed 4 bases at V and 3 bases at J, with 3 bases between. Per germline, CDR1 MNHEY and CDR2 SMNVEV (reference sequence). This CDR3 reads CASSYYTGELFF. CDR3 DNA: TGTGCCAGCAGTTACTACACCGGGGAGCTGTTTTTT.

This chain joins TRBV28 and TRBJ2-7; weak D call: TRBD1 (7 bases). The CDR3 has 13 residues. Germline CDR1 MDHEN, CDR2 SYDVKM. V dropped 9 bases and J dropped 3 bases, with 15 bases sitting between them. The chain's CDR3 is CASAGQIFYEQYF. The CDR3 bases are TGTGCCAGTGCGGGACAGATCTTCTACGAGCAGTACTTC.

The chain has TRBV5-1 and TRBJ2-3, with D maybe TRBD2 (6 bases). CDR3 size: 15 residues. V lost 9 bases, J lost 2 bases, and 19 bases lay in between. Germline loops: CDR1 SGHRS, CDR2 YFSETQ. CDR3 protein: CATTRGIVATDTQYF. CDR3 sequence (DNA): TGCGCCACCACGCGGGGTATAGTTGCCACAGATACGCAGTATTTT.

This clone has only one observation. J is TRBJ2-5 and V is TRBV27; 11 bases match TRBD1. Germline CDR1 MNHEY, CDR2 SMNVEV (reference sequence). This CDR3 is 15 amino acids long. V trimming: 10 bases; J trimming: 4 bases; junction bases outside the gene matches: 11. CDR3: CATDMDRGRRETQYF. The CDR3 DNA follows: TGTGCCACCGACATGGACAGGGGGCGCCGAGAGACCCAGTACTTC.

This clone was detected once. The rearrangement joins TRBV2 to TRBJ1-2, with D possibly being TRBD1 (5 bases). Germline assignment: CDR1 SNHLY and CDR2 FYNNEI. The CDR3 has 16 residues. V lost 2 bases and J 3 bases, leaving 16 bases between the germline ends. The CDR3 loop is CASSEYLKWGDYGYTF. In DNA form, the CDR3 reads TGTGCCAGCAGTGAATACTTAAAGTGGGGGGACTATGGCTACACCTTC.

The V gene is TRBV5-8, the J gene TRBJ2-7; tentatively, D is TRBD1 (7 bases). Germline CDR1 is SGHTS and CDR2 is YDEGEE. The CDR3 spans 16 residues. V lost 6 bases and J lost 7, with 26 bases in between. CDR3 nucleotide sequence: TGTGCCAGCAACCGACTTGAGGGTGGCAGGGGGGTTGAGCAGTACTTC. Amino acid sequence: CASNRLEGGRGVEQYF.

The genes are TRBV5-4 and TRBJ2-1; 13 positions match TRBD2. CDR1 and CDR2 (germline): SGHNT, YYREEE (reference sequence). The CDR3 covers 16 residues. The V and J ends lost 4 bases and 4 bases, in that order; junction bases with no gene match: 5. The CDR3 protein is CASSQPGLAGYNEQFF. The CDR3 region has the DNA TGTGCCAGCAGCCAACCGGGACTAGCGGGGTACAATGAGCAGTTCTTC.

This clone was seen once. The V gene is TRBV5-4, the J gene TRBJ2-5, with D perhaps matching TRBD1 (5 bases). Trimming removed 0 bases from V and 0 bases from J, with 6 bases in between. CDR3 length equals 14 residues. From germline, CDR1 is SGHNT and CDR2 YYREEE (reference sequence). The CDR3 region is CASSLGQYQETQYF. Written as DNA, the CDR3 is TGTGCCAGCAGCTTGGGACAGTACCAAGAGACCCAGTACTTC.

This clone was seen a few times. The chain joins TRBV7-2 to TRBJ2-5; D gene unclear. Germline V CDR1 and CDR2: SGHTA, FQGNSA. Trimming removed 0 bases at V and 5 bases at J, with 13 bases between. The CDR3 extends over 15 amino acids. CDR3: CASSLAPGLWETQYF. DNA for the CDR3: TGTGCCAGCAGCTTAGCCCCCGGGTTGTGGGAGACCCAGTACTTC.

This sequence joins TRBV14 and TRBJ2-7; 11 nucleotides agree with TRBD1. J gave up 4 bases and V 4 bases, and 6 bases lay outside the gene matches. The CDR3 length is 15 residues. Germline V gives CDR1 SGHDN, CDR2 FVKESK. The CDR3 sequence is CASSRPGQGVYEQYF. The DNA for the CDR3 is TGTGCCAGCAGCCGCCCGGGACAGGGGGTATACGAGCAGTACTTC.

This clone was detected only a few times. The chain uses TRBV27 and TRBJ2-7, with 7 bases fitting TRBD1. The V segment lost 5 bases and the J segment 2 bases; nucleotides outside the gene matches: 3. Germline CDR1 MNHEY, CDR2 SMNVEV (reference sequence). The CDR3 covers 13 residues. This chain's CDR3 is CASSQQGAYEQYF. CDR3 coding DNA: TGTGCCAGCAGTCAGCAGGGGGCCTACGAGCAGTACTTC.

This clone was counted between two and nine times. The genes are TRBV7-8 and TRBJ1-2; D gene ambiguous. The CDR3 is 15 residues long. Trimming cost V 0 bases and J 3 bases, with 11 bases left between them. CDR1 is SGHVS and CDR2 is FQNEAQ in the germline V gene. The CDR3 sequence: CASSLATTSDYGYTF. The CDR3 nucleotides are TGTGCCAGCAGCTTAGCTACAACCAGCGACTATGGCTACACCTTC.

The chain has TRBV30 and TRBJ1-1; 7 bases fit TRBD1. The germline CDR1 and CDR2 sequences are GTSNPN and SVGIG (reference sequence). The CDR3 consists of 13 residues. Germline trimming cut 2 bases from V and 4 bases from J; bases unmatched to any gene: 4. The CDR3 nucleotides are TGTGCCTGGAGTTTGGACAGGCTCACTGAAGCTTTCTTT. Amino acid sequence: CAWSLDRLTEAFF.

This rearrangement joins TRBV6-6 to TRBJ2-3, with D unresolved. The CDR3 consists of 11 residues. CDR1 MNHNY and CDR2 SVGAGI come from the germline V gene (reference sequence). V was clipped by 4 bases and J by 4 bases, with 3 bases between them. The CDR3 loop reads CASSSSDTQYF. CDR3 DNA: TGTGCCAGCAGTTCTTCAGATACGCAGTATTTT.

The V call is TRBV19, the J call TRBJ2-7; D is perhaps TRBD1 (6 bases). V was trimmed by 3 bases and J by 3 bases, leaving 21 bases between them. The CDR3 has 17 amino acids. Germline CDR1 LNHDA, CDR2 SQIVND (reference sequence). In DNA, the CDR3 is TGTGCCAGTAGTATGGCGGGTGGGGGCGGAGAGTTCTACGAGCAGTACTTC. It translates to CASSMAGGGGEFYEQYF.

The V call is TRBV9, the J call TRBJ1-6, with D perhaps matching TRBD1 (6 bases). V lost 0 bases, J lost 7 bases, and 11 bases lay in between. The CDR3 runs 15 residues. CDR1 and CDR2 from the germline V gene are SGDLS and YYNGEE. CDR3 DNA: TGTGCCAGCAGCGTAGGGGAGGGGGAAAATTCACCCCTCCACTTT. This codes for CASSVGEGENSPLHF.

This clone has only one observation. The chain joins TRBV6-5 to TRBJ2-3, with TRBD2 matching over 7 bases. Trimming cost V 2 bases and J 3 bases; bases outside gene matches: 5. CDR1 MNHEY and CDR2 SVGAGI come from the germline V gene. This CDR3 is 15 amino acids long. The CDR3 DNA is TGTGCCAGCAGTTACGAGGGAGGGACTACAGATACGCAGTATTTT. Translating it yields CASSYEGGTTDTQYF.

This clone showed up just once. At one end, the junction sequence differs from germline, possibly due to a read error. The CDR3 loop reads CASSEVSGRAGAHF. In DNA form, the CDR3 reads TGTGCCAGCAGTGAAGTTTCAGGGCGAGCGGGAGCTCACTTC. The gene calls are TRBV6-1 and TRBJ2-5, with 8 bases identical to TRBD2. The germline V gene encodes CDR1 MNHNS and CDR2 SASEGT. The CDR3 contains 14 residues.

The V and J genes are TRBV5-4 and TRBJ2-4, with 11 bases lining up with TRBD2. The CDR3 runs to 18 residues. V shed 4 bases and J 0 bases; nucleotides not matched to a gene: 9. The germline gives CDR1 SGHNT, CDR2 YYREEE (reference sequence). DNA for the CDR3: TGTGCCAGCAGCCCGGGACTAGCGGAGGGGGTAGCCAAAAACATTCAGTACTTC. Translated, it gives CASSPGLAEGVAKNIQYF. The whole variable domain, remainder taken from reference TRBV5-4 and TRBJ2-4, is ETGVTQSPTHLIKTRGQQVTLRCSSQSGHNTVSWYQQALGQGPQFIFQYYREEENGRGNFPPRFSGLQFPNYSSELNVNALELDDSALYLCASSPGLAEGVAKNIQYFGAGTRLSVL.

V is TRBV6-1 and J is TRBJ2-7, with TRBD2 matching over 7 bases. The CDR3 loop spans 16 amino acids. The trim removed 6 bases at V and 0 bases at J, leaving 11 bases unmatched. Germline V gives CDR1 MNHNS, CDR2 SASEGT. CDR3 coding DNA: TGTGCCAGCAGCGAACAATCGGGACTACCCTCCTACGAGCAGTACTTC. It yields the protein CASSEQSGLPSYEQYF.

The CDR3 bases are TGCAGCGGTTCGGAGGGCGTCTGGACTGAAGCTTTCTTT. Its protein product is CSGSEGVWTEAFF. V and J are TRBV29-1 and TRBJ1-1; no clear D gene. The V gene lost 7 bases and the J gene lost 5 bases, with 17 bases spanning the gap. The CDR3 sequence is 13 residues long. Germline assignment: CDR1 SQVTM and CDR2 ANQGSEA.